The rows below give T cell receptor beta chains drawn from one sample of a study of T cell responses to AZD1222 COVID-19 vaccine. Assay: immunoSEQ multiplex PCR; the TCRdb copy retains only in-frame clones and omits some. This table has some 120,000 clones, 88% appearing once. The material sequenced was peripheral blood, taken on day 0 of AZD1222 vaccination. All receptors derive from an adult in good health. Each CDR3 is given with its conserved first and last residue. The order of the fields is D gene, clone size, J gene, V gene, CDR3 DNA, CDR3 protein. A D gene is named only where the DNA matches it firmly. Clone sizes are given selectively: once, few, many, or a class where the clone is expanded.

>TRBD1|.|TRBJ1-2|TRBV9
TGTGCCAGCAGCGCGTGGACAGGGGGAGGTTATGGCTACACCTTC
CASSAWTGGGYGYTF
>.|few|TRBJ1-1|TRBV19
TGTGCCAGTAGTATAGAGATGGGCACTGAAGCTTTCTTT
CASSIEMGTEAFF
>.|.|TRBJ1-1|TRBV5-1
TGCGCCAGCAGCCAAGGTGGAGGGAACACTGAAGCTTTCTTT
CASSQGGGNTEAFF
>TRBD1|.|TRBJ1-1|TRBV2
TGTGCCAGCAGCTACAGGGGAATGAACACTGAAGCTTTCTTT
CASSYRGMNTEAFF
>TRBD1|.|TRBJ1-2|TRBV27
TGTGCCAGCTCTACCGGGACAGGGTCCTCCTATGGCTACACCTTC
CASSTGTGSSYGYTF
>.|.|TRBJ1-2|TRBV5-5
TGTGCCAGCAGCTCTCTCAGGGGAAGAAACTATGGCTACACCTTC
CASSSLRGRNYGYTF
>.|.|TRBJ2-1|TRBV6-4
TGTGCCAGCAGTACCAGACAGGTGGCCTACAATGAGCAGTTCTTC
CASSTRQVAYNEQFF
>TRBD1|.|TRBJ1-2|TRBV27
TGTGCCAGCAGTCCCCGCCGGACAGGGGGAGCTGGCTACACCTTC
CASSPRRTGGAGYTF
>.|.|TRBJ2-5|TRBV30
TGTGCCTGGAGGCCGGGAGAGACCCAGTACTTC
CAWRPGETQYF
>.|.|TRBJ2-2|TRBV7-3
TGTGCCAGCAGCCCACAGGGGAACACCGGGGAGCTGTTTTTT
CASSPQGNTGELFF
>.|.|TRBJ1-2|TRBV6-5
TGTGCCAGCAGAGGACGGGATGGCTACACCTTC
CASRGRDGYTF
>.|.|TRBJ1-6|TRBV5-4
TGTGCCAGCAGCCTAGACTTACAGGCTTTCAATTCACCCCTCCACTTT
CASSLDLQAFNSPLHF
>.|.|TRBJ2-7|TRBV30
TGTGCCTGGAGTAGAAGGGACGAGCAGTACTTC
CAWSRRDEQYF
>.|once|TRBJ1-1|TRBV30
TGTGCCTGGAGTGCGGCAGCGTGGACCTTT
CAWSAAAWTF
>.|.|TRBJ1-2|TRBV4-3
TGCGCCAGCAGCCAAGAACCGGCCCACGGGGGGCAAGTTCGGGGCTACACCTTC
CASSQEPAHGGQVRGYTF
>.|few|TRBJ1-4|TRBV18
TGTGCCAGCTCACCTGCAGGGCCCCAAGGGAAACTGTTTTTT
CASSPAGPQGKLFF
>.|.|TRBJ2-3|TRBV29-1
TGCAGCGTTGAAGATCTGGGGACTCCTTACACAGATACGCAGTATTTT
CSVEDLGTPYTDTQYF
>.|.|TRBJ1-5|TRBV5-5
TGTGCCAGCAGCCGACAGGCGGGGAGCAATCAGCCCCAGCATTTT
CASSRQAGSNQPQHF
>TRBD1|.|TRBJ1-6|TRBV28
TGTGCCAGCAGTCCTCCGGGACAGGGAAGATCACCCCTCCACTTT
CASSPPGQGRSPLHF
>.|.|TRBJ1-1|TRBV19
TGTGCCAGTAGTGTTGGGACAAGGAACACTGAAGCTTTCTTT
CASSVGTRNTEAFF
>.|once|TRBJ1-5|TRBV4-2
TGTGCCAGCAGCCAAGTGTGGGCGGGAGATCAGCCCCAGCATTTT
CASSQVWAGDQPQHF
>.|.|TRBJ2-3|TRBV7-9
TGTGCCAGCAGCTTAGACAGGGAGGGAGATACGCAGTATTTT
CASSLDREGDTQYF
>.|.|TRBJ2-3|TRBV7-3
TGTGCCAGCAGTGAAGACTACACAGATACGCAGTATTTT
CASSEDYTDTQYF
>.|.|TRBJ1-4|TRBV4-3
TGCGCCAGCAGCCAGTTATGGGGGGGGGTAAATGAAAAACTGTTTTTT
CASSQLWGGVNEKLFF
>TRBD2|.|TRBJ2-1|TRBV4-1
TGCGCCAGCAGCCAAGCTACTAGCGGGGGGCCATACAATGAGCAGTTCTTC
CASSQATSGGPYNEQFF
>.|.|TRBJ1-1|TRBV28
TGTGCCAGCAGTTTATCCGGCGGGGGAGGGGAAGCTTTCTTT
CASSLSGGGGEAFF
>.|.|TRBJ2-4|TRBV6-5
TGTGCCAGCAGTTACACGGACTCACTAGGGGACATTCAGTACTTC
CASSYTDSLGDIQYF
>.|.|TRBJ1-2|TRBV7-9
TGTGCCAGCAGCTTAGCCCTGGACTATGGCTACACCTTC
CASSLALDYGYTF
>.|.|TRBJ1-3|TRBV5-1
TGCGCCAGCAGCTTAGGTCAAGGAGCCACCATATATTTT
CASSLGQGATIYF
>.|.|TRBJ2-1|TRBV5-1
TGCGCCAGCAGCTTGGGCCCTGGGGGACACAATGAGCAGTTCTTC
CASSLGPGGHNEQFF
>TRBD2|once|TRBJ2-5|TRBV27
TGTGCCAGCAGTCGACTAGCGGGGACCCAGTACTTC
CASSRLAGTQYF
>.|.|TRBJ1-2|TRBV9
TGTGCCAGCAGCGTAAGCCCAGCGGGAGGCTACACCTTC
CASSVSPAGGYTF
>.|.|TRBJ1-1|TRBV14
TGTGCCAGCAGCCAATACCAGAACACTGAAGCTTTCTTT
CASSQYQNTEAFF